Following are 32 T cell receptor beta chains from one sample sequenced in a study of blood T cell repertoires in COVID-19. The table came from immunoSEQ multiplex PCR; TCRdb's copy has only in-frame clones and leaves some out. In the table there are 18,000 or so clones, around 82% of which are singletons. Sequenced material: peripheral blood. Receptor source: a man in his forties with active or convalescent COVID-19.

V usage is TRBV30 and J usage is TRBJ1-1, with D possibly TRBD1 on 5 matching bases. Trimming shortened V by 0 bases and J by 11 bases, and 10 bases separated the two germline ends. Germline CDR1 is GTSNPN and CDR2 is SVGIG (reference sequence). The CDR3 loop spans 11 amino acids. Here the CDR3 DNA reads TGTGCCTGGAGTGTTAGGGGATGGGCTTTCTTT. Its protein product is CAWSVRGWAFF.

In this sample, this clone is medium-sized. V usage is TRBV27 and J usage is TRBJ2-7; the match to TRBD1 covers 7 bases. CDR3 length: 15 amino acids. Trimming took 4 bases from V and 1 from J; bases not matched to a gene: 7. The germline CDR1 and CDR2 sequences are MNHEY and SMNVEV (reference sequence). The CDR3 here is CASSYMTGSSYEQYF. In DNA, the CDR3 is TGTGCCAGCAGTTATATGACAGGGTCATCCTACGAGCAGTACTTC.

The chain links TRBV19 to TRBJ2-7; 10 bases are a match to TRBD1. Per the germline V gene, CDR1 is LNHDA and CDR2 is SQIVND (reference sequence). V lost 5 bases and J lost 6; bases outside the gene matches: 13. The CDR3 runs to 16 residues. CDR3 coding DNA: TGTGCCAGTAGTCCAACCGGGACAGGGGCCTTGGGCGAGCAGTACTTC. Amino acid sequence: CASSPTGTGALGEQYF.

V is TRBV2 and J is TRBJ2-7, with a tentative D call TRBD1 (6 bases). The CDR3 has 14 amino acids. Germline V lookup: CDR1 SNHLY, CDR2 FYNNEI. Trimming pared 5 bases from V and 9 bases from J, leaving 20 bases between. In DNA form, the CDR3 reads TGTGCCAGCAGTTACGGGACACCCCTCCCCGGGCAGTACTTC. This encodes CASSYGTPLPGQYF.

V is TRBV5-1 and J is TRBJ1-3; tentative D call: TRBD1 (6 bases). V was pared by 4 bases and J by 0 bases, with 14 bases between. The CDR3 is made up of 16 amino acids. Per the germline V gene, CDR1 is SGHRS and CDR2 is YFSETQ. The CDR3 protein is CASSQNGQTSGNTIYF. In nucleotides, the CDR3 is TGCGCCAGCAGCCAGAACGGACAGACCTCTGGAAACACCATATATTTT. Combining the CDR3 with reference TRBV5-1 and TRBJ1-3 gives the whole variable domain KAGVTQTPRYLIKTRGQQVTLSCSPISGHRSVSWYQQTPGQGLQFLFEYFSETQRNKGNFPGRFSGRQFSNSRSEMNVSTLELGDSALYLCASSQNGQTSGNTIYFGEGSWLTVV.

V usage is TRBV5-1 and J usage is TRBJ1-2; 9 bases are a match to TRBD1. The CDR3 loop spans 15 amino acids. CDR1 is SGHRS, CDR2 YFSETQ, per germline. Trimming at V came to 4 bases and at J to 12 bases, leaving 16 bases not matched to a gene. Here the CDR3 DNA reads TGCGCCAGCAGCGAGACCTCCGGGACAGGGTCGGGTCACACCTTC. Its translation: CASSETSGTGSGHTF. The full variable domain, with the rest looked up from reference TRBV5-1 and TRBJ1-2, is KAGVTQTPRYLIKTRGQQVTLSCSPISGHRSVSWYQQTPGQGLQFLFEYFSETQRNKGNFPGRFSGRQFSNSRSEMNVSTLELGDSALYLCASSETSGTGSGHTFGSGTRLTVV.

The CDR3 sequence: CASSHNGGPWDGYTF. The CDR3 DNA reads as TGCGCCAGCAGCCATAATGGAGGCCCATGGGATGGCTACACCTTC. The chain combines TRBV5-1 with TRBJ1-2; the D is unclear. CDR1 and CDR2 from the germline V gene are SGHRS and YFSETQ. The CDR3 length is 15 residues. With 4 bases removed from V and 6 bases from J, the gap between germline ends came to 19 bases.

The V gene is TRBV29-1, the J gene TRBJ2-3; D is undetermined. V lost 6 bases and J lost 4, with 11 bases in between. This CDR3 is 12 amino acids long. Germline V gene data show CDR1 as SQVTM and CDR2 as ANQGSEA. The CDR3 bases are TGCAGCGTATCCTACACAGCAGATACGCAGTATTTT. This gives the protein CSVSYTADTQYF.

This sequence joins TRBV6-5 and TRBJ2-1, with D possibly TRBD1 on 6 matching bases. Germline V lookup: CDR1 MNHEY, CDR2 SVGAGI. V lost 5 bases, J lost 3 bases, and 11 bases lay in between. The CDR3 runs 14 residues. CDR3 amino acids: CASSQGLLYNEQFF. The CDR3, as DNA: TGTGCCAGCAGTCAGGGGCTCCTCTACAATGAGCAGTTCTTC.

The table lists this clone with a count of one. The genes are TRBV7-2 and TRBJ2-3; 7 bases map to TRBD1. Looked up from germline, CDR1 is SGHTA and CDR2 is FQGNSA. The CDR3 extends over 15 amino acids. The trim removed 4 bases at V and 3 bases at J, leaving 7 bases unmatched. The chain's CDR3 is CASSSTGVNTDTQYF. The DNA for the CDR3 is TGTGCCAGCAGCTCCACAGGGGTGAATACAGATACGCAGTATTTT.

V gene TRBV2 combines with J gene TRBJ2-7; TRBD1 agrees at 9 bases. The J segment lost 3 bases and the V segment lost 5 bases, leaving 8 bases of the junction unmatched. The germline V gene encodes CDR1 SNHLY and CDR2 FYNNEI. The CDR3 spans 15 residues. CDR3 region: CASSHTGGAGYEQYF. DNA of the CDR3: TGTGCCAGCAGTCATACAGGGGGCGCGGGCTACGAGCAGTACTTC.

This chain connects TRBV5-1 to TRBJ1-3, with a weak D call TRBD1 (6 bases). This CDR3 region has 15 residues. Germline values: CDR1 SGHRS, CDR2 YFSETQ. V lost 4 bases, J lost 4 bases, and 15 bases lay in between. This chain's CDR3 is CASSPTGMSGNTIYF. CDR3 DNA: TGCGCCAGCAGCCCTACAGGGATGTCAGGAAACACCATATATTTT. Full variable domain (outside the CDR3, taken from reference TRBV5-1 and TRBJ1-3): KAGVTQTPRYLIKTRGQQVTLSCSPISGHRSVSWYQQTPGQGLQFLFEYFSETQRNKGNFPGRFSGRQFSNSRSEMNVSTLELGDSALYLCASSPTGMSGNTIYFGEGSWLTVV.

This chain uses TRBV19 with TRBJ2-1; 9 positions match TRBD2. V was pared by 3 bases and J by 1 base, with 4 bases of the junction left unmatched. The CDR3 contains 16 residues. CDR1 and CDR2 (germline): LNHDA, SQIVND (reference sequence). For the CDR3, the DNA is TGTGCCAGTAGTATCCTAGCGGGAACGTCCTACAATGAGCAGTTCTTC. This encodes CASSILAGTSYNEQFF.

The chain joins TRBV7-8 to TRBJ1-5, with D possibly being TRBD1 (5 bases). The CDR3 has 15 amino acids. V lost 3 bases and J 1 base, leaving 10 bases between the germline ends. CDR1 is SGHVS and CDR2 is FQNEAQ in the germline V gene. The CDR3 sequence: CASSFQGRSNQPQHF. The CDR3 DNA follows: TGTGCCAGCAGCTTTCAGGGAAGGAGCAATCAGCCCCAGCATTTT. The full variable domain, in which reference TRBV7-8 and TRBJ1-5 provide the parts outside the CDR3, is GAGVSQSPRYKVAKRGQDVALRCDPISGHVSLFWYQQALGQGPEFLTYFQNEAQLDKSGLPSDRFFAERPEGSVSTLKIQRTQQEDSAVYLCASSFQGRSNQPQHFGDGTRLSIL.

The chain links TRBV4-3 to TRBJ1-5, with 9 bases aligning to TRBD1. J gave up 6 bases and V 0 bases, and 6 bases lay outside the gene matches. CDR3 length: 16 residues. Germline lookup yields CDR1 LGHNA and CDR2 YSLEER. CDR3 protein: CASSQDRTGASQPQHF. The CDR3 region has the DNA TGCGCCAGCAGCCAAGATAGGACAGGGGCCTCTCAGCCCCAGCATTTT.

The table lists this clone with a few counts. This sequence joins TRBV7-9 and TRBJ1-2; unclear D gene. Germline V gene sequence: CDR1 SEHNR, CDR2 FQNEAQ (reference sequence). The V gene lost 4 bases and the J gene lost 0 bases, with 9 bases spanning the gap. This CDR3 region has 14 residues. This CDR3 reads CASSSSGTNYGYTF. CDR3 sequence (DNA): TGTGCCAGCAGCTCCTCCGGGACTAACTATGGCTACACCTTC. Filled out from reference TRBV7-9 and TRBJ1-2, the complete variable domain reads DTGVSQNPRHKITKRGQNVTFRCDPISEHNRLYWYRQTLGQGPEFLTYFQNEAQLEKSRLLSDRFSAERPKGSFSTLEIQRTEQGDSAMYLCASSSSGTNYGYTFGSGTRLTVV.

The V call is TRBV2, the J call TRBJ1-6, with TRBD1 matching 7 bases. Germline assignment: CDR1 SNHLY and CDR2 FYNNEI. The V and J ends lost 5 bases and 6 bases, in that order; junction bases with no gene match: 4. This CDR3 has 14 residues. In nucleotides, the CDR3 is TGTGCCAGCAGTAGGGACAGAACTAATTCACCCCTCCACTTT. Protein product: CASSRDRTNSPLHF.

This chain joins TRBV7-9 and TRBJ2-1, with TRBD2 matching 13 bases. Germline values: CDR1 SEHNR, CDR2 FQNEAQ (reference sequence). The junction had 7 bases not matched to a gene; V was cut back by 2 bases and J by 0 bases. This CDR3 contains 19 residues. The DNA of the CDR3 is TGTGCCAGCAGCTTAAAGGGACTAGCGGGGATGAGCTCCTACAATGAGCAGTTCTTC. This encodes CASSLKGLAGMSSYNEQFF.

This clone was recorded once. The chain links TRBV12-3 or TRBV12-4 to TRBJ1-2; D remains unclear. The CDR3 runs to 13 residues. The germline V and J ends were trimmed by 6 bases and 7 bases, with 15 bases remaining between them. The CDR3 loop is CASRPSSGAGYTF. Written as DNA, the CDR3 is TGTGCCAGCAGACCCTCTTCCGGAGCTGGCTACACCTTC.

The genes are TRBV7-9 and TRBJ1-1, with TRBD1 matching over 7 bases. CDR1 and CDR2 (germline): SEHNR, FQNEAQ (reference sequence). V was clipped by 5 bases and J by 1 base; unmatched bases: 7. This CDR3 contains 15 residues. The CDR3, as DNA: TGTGCCAGCAGCACAACTCGGACAGGGAACACTGAAGCTTTCTTT. This codes for CASSTTRTGNTEAFF.

This rearrangement joins TRBV5-5 to TRBJ2-5, with 7 bases identical to TRBD1. Germline CDR1 and CDR2: SGHKS and YYEKEE (reference sequence). V lost 1 base and J lost 5; bases outside the gene matches: 8. The CDR3 covers 15 residues. The CDR3 sequence: CASSLWGLQGETQYF. CDR3 sequence (DNA): TGTGCCAGCAGCTTGTGGGGTCTACAGGGGGAGACCCAGTACTTC.

This chain joins TRBV2 and TRBJ2-7; possible D gene TRBD2, 6 bases. V was cut by 2 bases and J by 5 bases, with 10 bases left in between. This CDR3 is 13 amino acids long. Per the germline V gene, CDR1 is SNHLY and CDR2 is FYNNEI. The CDR3 reads CASSELATNEQYF. In DNA, the CDR3 is TGTGCCAGCAGTGAACTAGCGACGAACGAGCAGTACTTC. Looking up the rest from reference TRBV2 and TRBJ2-7 gives the full variable domain: EPEVTQTPSHQVTQMGQEVILRCVPISNHLYFYWYRQILGQKVEFLVSFYNNEISEKSEIFDDQFSVERPDGSNFTLKIRSTKLEDSAMYFCASSELATNEQYFGPGTRLTVT.

The rearrangement joins TRBV15 to TRBJ2-5, with 10 bases fitting TRBD2. V lost 1 base and J lost 3; bases outside the gene matches: 2. CDR1 is LNHNV, CDR2 YYDKDF, per germline (reference sequence). The CDR3 is made up of 15 amino acids. CDR3 sequence: CATSRGGTSEETQYF. In nucleotides, the CDR3 is TGTGCCACCAGCAGAGGAGGGACTAGCGAAGAGACCCAGTACTTC.

V usage is TRBV4-3 and J usage is TRBJ2-1, with 13 bases that match TRBD2. This CDR3 has 16 residues. Unmatched junction bases numbered 6, after V lost 3 bases and J lost 7 bases. Germline CDR1 reads LGHNA; CDR2 reads YSLEER. Written as DNA, the CDR3 is TGCGCCAGCAGCCACCTACTAGCGGGGGGGTCGAATGAGCAGTTCTTC. This translates into CASSHLLAGGSNEQFF.

V is TRBV2 and J is TRBJ1-3, with no clear D. The CDR3 has 14 residues. Germline CDR1 SNHLY, CDR2 FYNNEI. Trimming took off 4 bases at V and 5 bases at J, with 12 bases between the two ends. Written as DNA, the CDR3 is TGTGCCAGCAGTGGTCAGGATTCCAGAAACACCATATATTTT. Protein: CASSGQDSRNTIYF.

Here the CDR3 reads CASSVGGSSYEQYF. Here the CDR3 DNA reads TGTGCCAGCAGCGTGGGGGGGAGCTCCTACGAGCAGTACTTC. The chain carries TRBV9 and TRBJ2-7, with 7 bases aligning to TRBD2. The CDR3 spans 14 residues. The germline gives CDR1 SGDLS, CDR2 YYNGEE. Unmatched junction bases numbered 2, after V lost 2 bases and J lost 0 bases.

The chain is built from TRBV7-2 and TRBJ1-1; the D gene is possibly TRBD1 (6 bases). Germline CDR1 SGHTA, CDR2 FQGNSA. CDR3 length equals 16 residues. Trimming removed 7 bases at V and 3 bases at J, with 21 bases between. The CDR3 DNA follows: TGTGCCAGCAAACCCCAGGCGGGGGGACAATACACTGAAGCTTTCTTT. Translated: CASKPQAGGQYTEAFF.

This chain connects TRBV2 to TRBJ2-2; TRBD2 matches 11 bases. With 6 bases clipped from V and 1 base from J, the junction kept 1 base outside the gene matches. This CDR3 is built from 15 residues. Germline values: CDR1 SNHLY, CDR2 FYNNEI. The CDR3 nucleotides are TGTGCCAGCAGAGGACTAGCGGGGAACACCGGGGAGCTGTTTTTT. Its protein product is CASRGLAGNTGELFF. The full variable domain, its missing parts supplied by reference TRBV2 and TRBJ2-2, is EPEVTQTPSHQVTQMGQEVILRCVPISNHLYFYWYRQILGQKVEFLVSFYNNEISEKSEIFDDQFSVERPDGSNFTLKIRSTKLEDSAMYFCASRGLAGNTGELFFGEGSRLTVL.

V and J are TRBV3-1 (or the pseudogene TRBV3-2) and TRBJ1-5, with 9 bases aligning to TRBD1. V lost 1 base and J lost 3; bases outside the gene matches: 1. The germline V gene has CDR1 LGHDT and CDR2 YNNKEL (reference sequence). CDR3 size: 15 residues. Here the CDR3 DNA reads TGTGCCAGCAGCCAAGGGACAGGGGTCAATCAGCCCCAGCATTTT. Translated, it gives CASSQGTGVNQPQHF.

V gene TRBV5-5 combines with J gene TRBJ2-3; 9 nucleotides align to TRBD1. There are 15 residues in the CDR3. Germline CDR1 is SGHKS and CDR2 is YYEKEE (reference sequence). The V gene end was trimmed by 0 bases and the J gene end by 4 bases; junction bases not matched to a gene: 3. CDR3 nucleotide sequence: TGTGCCAGCAGCTTGGACAGGGGGCGGGCAGATACGCAGTATTTT. Its translation: CASSLDRGRADTQYF.

This clone has a single count. The rearrangement joins TRBV18 to TRBJ1-1; the D gene is possibly TRBD1 (6 bases). The CDR3 is made up of 14 amino acids. Germline CDR1 and CDR2: KGHSH and LQKENI. V was clipped by 3 bases and J by 2 bases, with 10 bases between them. CDR3 protein: CASSPGQTNTEAFF. The CDR3, as DNA: TGTGCCAGCTCACCGGGACAAACAAACACTGAAGCTTTCTTT.

The rearrangement uses TRBV16 and TRBJ2-7, with 7 bases matching TRBD1. In germline, CDR1 is KGHSY, CDR2 FQNENV. This CDR3 is 16 amino acids long. Germline trimming cut 7 bases from V and 1 base from J; bases unmatched to any gene: 13. The CDR3 sequence is CASTPRGRGTSYEQYF. The CDR3 nucleotides are TGTGCCAGCACCCCACGGGGCAGGGGGACATCCTACGAGCAGTACTTC.